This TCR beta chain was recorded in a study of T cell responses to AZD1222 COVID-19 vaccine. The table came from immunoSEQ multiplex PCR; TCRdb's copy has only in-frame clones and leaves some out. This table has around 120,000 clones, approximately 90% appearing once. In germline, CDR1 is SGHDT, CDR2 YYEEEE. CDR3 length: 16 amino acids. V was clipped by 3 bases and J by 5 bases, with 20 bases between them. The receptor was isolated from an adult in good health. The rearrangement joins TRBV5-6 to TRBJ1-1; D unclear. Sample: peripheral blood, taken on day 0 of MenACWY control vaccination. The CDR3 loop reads CASSSKDRRRGTEAFF. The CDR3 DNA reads TGTGCCAGCAGCTCCAAAGACCGGAGACGAGGGACTGAAGCTTTCTTT.